This note documents a single T cell receptor beta chain sequence. Antigen unknown. Fresh-frozen tumor tissue and more than two years of survival data were available for all. V gave up 0 bases and J gave up 5 bases; unmatched junction bases: 9. Germline-derived CDR1 and CDR2 are SGHRS and YFSETQ. The length of the CDR3 is 16 residues. This sample is drawn from a study of glioma-infiltrating T cells after dendritic cell vaccination. Whole-study results and caveats: Patients with more pretreatment TILs had longer time to progression and survival.

TCRB CDR3 was amplified from 2 ug genomic DNA or less. The PCR used 60 V beta and 13 J beta primers. Data came from immunoSEQ multiplex PCR; TCRdb stores just in-frame clones and leaves some out. Here the sample spans nearly 85,000 clones, approximately 90% being singletons. The clonotype comes from a human donor with glioblastoma. The chain links TRBV5-1 to TRBJ2-3; TRBD2 agrees at 7 bases. Sequenced material: blood, taken before dendritic cell vaccination. CDR3: CASSLDTGGRVDTQYF. For the CDR3, the DNA is TGCGCCAGCAGCTTGGATACGGGGGGACGAGTAGATACGCAGTATTTT. Looking up the rest from reference TRBV5-1 and TRBJ2-3 gives the full variable domain: KAGVTQTPRYLIKTRGQQVTLSCSPISGHRSVSWYQQTPGQGLQFLFEYFSETQRNKGNFPGRFSGRQFSNSRSEMNVSTLELGDSALYLCASSLDTGGRVDTQYFGPGTRLTVL.